This is a list of T cell receptor beta chains from one sample in a study of CD8 T cells in ankylosing spondylitis. One entry per CDR3 protein results from TCRdb running MiXCR on the 5' RACE reads. The sample consists of around 150,000 distinct CDR3 sequences, approximately 16% of them appearing once. The sequenced sample consisted of blood, either unsorted or a sorted T cell fraction (not recorded which). The receptors originated from a male donor with ankylosing spondylitis or in good health (not recorded which). Each CDR3 is given with its conserved first and last residue. The order of the fields is V gene, D gene, clone size, J gene, CDR3 protein, CDR3 DNA. A D gene is named only where the DNA matches it firmly. The size entry is marked missing in some rows and otherwise reads once, few, many or a size class.

v_call: TRBV9; d_call: TRBD1; clone_size: many; j_call: TRBJ2-7; cdr3_aa: CASSVTSGGYEQYF; cdr3_nt: TGTGCCAGCAGCGTTACGTCAGGGGGCTACGAGCAGTACTTC
v_call: TRBV5-1; d_call: -; clone_size: -; j_call: TRBJ2-3; cdr3_aa: CASSLAAGDTQYF; cdr3_nt: TGCGCCAGCAGCTTGGCCGCCGGGGATACGCAGTATTTT
v_call: TRBV5-1; d_call: TRBD2; clone_size: many; j_call: TRBJ2-5; cdr3_aa: CASSLAKTSGRSQETQYF; cdr3_nt: TGCGCCAGCAGCTTGGCCAAGACTAGCGGGAGGAGCCAAGAGACCCAGTACTTC
v_call: TRBV28; d_call: -; clone_size: -; j_call: TRBJ1-5; cdr3_aa: CASGTGMNQPQHF; cdr3_nt: TGTGCCAGCGGTACAGGGATGAATCAGCCCCAGCATTTT
v_call: TRBV12-3/TRBV12-4; d_call: -; clone_size: few; j_call: TRBJ1-2; cdr3_aa: CASSYRRGLYGYTF; cdr3_nt: TGTGCCAGCAGTTATCGGCGCGGTCTCTATGGCTACACCTTC
v_call: TRBV14; d_call: -; clone_size: many; j_call: TRBJ1-2; cdr3_aa: CASSQGGVGYTF; cdr3_nt: TGTGCCAGCAGCCAAGGCGGGGTCGGCTACACCTTC
v_call: TRBV28; d_call: TRBD1; clone_size: -; j_call: TRBJ1-2; cdr3_aa: CASSLSGQGAKGYTF; cdr3_nt: TGTGCCAGCAGTTTGTCCGGACAGGGGGCAAAAGGCTACACCTTC
v_call: TRBV10-1; d_call: -; clone_size: many; j_call: TRBJ2-5; cdr3_aa: CASSRTAGETQYF; cdr3_nt: TGCGCCAGCTCTAGGACGGCGGGAGAGACCCAGTACTTC
v_call: TRBV6-5; d_call: -; clone_size: many; j_call: TRBJ2-7; cdr3_aa: CASSYSRQSYEQYF; cdr3_nt: TGTGCCAGCAGTTACTCGAGGCAGTCCTACGAGCAGTACTTC
v_call: TRBV7-7; d_call: -; clone_size: -; j_call: TRBJ2-7; cdr3_aa: CASSLNRQGEQYF; cdr3_nt: TGTGCCAGCAGCTTAAACCGGCAGGGCGAGCAGTACTTC
v_call: TRBV10-3; d_call: -; clone_size: -; j_call: TRBJ1-3; cdr3_aa: CAISELGQTAQRSSGNTIYF; cdr3_nt: TGTGCCATCAGTGAGCTCGGACAGACCGCCCAACGTAGCTCTGGAAACACCATATATTTT
v_call: TRBV12-5; d_call: -; clone_size: -; j_call: TRBJ1-2; cdr3_aa: CASGLWEGPGANYGYTF; cdr3_nt: TGTGCTAGTGGTTTGTGGGAAGGTCCAGGCGCTAACTATGGCTACACCTTC
v_call: TRBV27; d_call: -; clone_size: many; j_call: TRBJ1-1; cdr3_aa: CASSLSPLTEAFF; cdr3_nt: TGTGCCAGCAGTTTATCGCCTCTCACTGAAGCTTTCTTT
v_call: TRBV7-9; d_call: -; clone_size: -; j_call: TRBJ2-1; cdr3_aa: CASSLSYNFRQFF; cdr3_nt: TGTGCCAGCAGCTTATCGTACAACTTCCGCCAGTTCTTC
v_call: TRBV20-1; d_call: TRBD2; clone_size: few; j_call: TRBJ2-7; cdr3_aa: CSAQDSLARGREQYF; cdr3_nt: TGCAGTGCTCAAGACTCACTAGCGCGGGGGAGAGAGCAGTACTTC
v_call: TRBV5-1; d_call: TRBD2; clone_size: few; j_call: TRBJ2-7; cdr3_aa: CASSLTGLAGVVEQYF; cdr3_nt: TGCGCCAGCAGCTTGACGGGACTAGCGGGAGTCGTCGAGCAGTACTTC
v_call: TRBV29-1; d_call: TRBD1; clone_size: -; j_call: TRBJ1-5; cdr3_aa: CSVGTGDQPQHF; cdr3_nt: TGCAGCGTAGGGACAGGGGATCAGCCCCAGCATTTT
v_call: TRBV28; d_call: TRBD2; clone_size: -; j_call: TRBJ2-3; cdr3_aa: CASSLTLAGGTDTQYF; cdr3_nt: TGTGCCAGCAGTTTAACACTAGCGGGGGGCACAGATACGCAGTATTTT